The clone carrying this TCR beta chain was observed at least ten times. What it binds is unknown. This sample is drawn from a study of neurological immune-mediated disorders. Overall study findings and caveats: HTLV-1-associated myelopathy had the most TCR clonal expansion, whereas multiple sclerosis had the least (lower than in healthy controls).

CDR3 size: 16 residues. CDR1 and CDR2 (germline): SEHNR, FQNEAQ (reference sequence). Trimming pared 2 bases from V and 0 bases from J, leaving 11 bases between. Where libraries were unsorted, they were derived from 2 million PBMCs stored at -80 degrees C. 5'RACE with 10-nucleotide random UMIs produced the cDNA. TCRdb reprocessed the 5' RACE reads via MiXCR and lists one record per CDR3 protein. The sample consists of almost 30,000 distinct CDR3 sequences, 12% of them appearing once. The TCR originated in an older woman in good health. Sequenced: PBMCs. This chain uses TRBV7-9 with TRBJ1-3; D unresolved. In DNA form, the CDR3 reads TGTGCCAGCAGCTTATCTCCGGCAAACTCTGGAAACACCATATATTTT. It yields the protein CASSLSPANSGNTIYF.